This TCR beta chain was found in a study of blood T cells in healthy people across ages. Findings and limits, study-wide: Per-million-T-cell TCR beta diversity fell roughly linearly with age.

A second PCR of 7 to 11 cycles used a sample-barcoded 5' primer and a J-beta primer mix. MiXCR, applied by TCRdb to the 5' RACE reads, yields one record per CDR3 protein. The sample records hundreds of thousands of distinct CDR3 sequences, about 30% being singletons. This clonotype was seen at least ten times. Antigen specificity is unknown. The V and J ends lost 7 bases and 4 bases, in that order; junction bases with no gene match: 7. The CDR3 has 14 amino acids. The receptor was isolated from a woman older than 75 in good health. The chain has TRBV12-3 or TRBV12-4 and TRBJ1-2, with TRBD1 matching over 9 bases. The material sequenced was blood. For the CDR3, the DNA is TGTGCCAGCACCCGGATGACAGGGGGCTATGGCTACACCTTC. Its protein is CASTRMTGGYGYTF.